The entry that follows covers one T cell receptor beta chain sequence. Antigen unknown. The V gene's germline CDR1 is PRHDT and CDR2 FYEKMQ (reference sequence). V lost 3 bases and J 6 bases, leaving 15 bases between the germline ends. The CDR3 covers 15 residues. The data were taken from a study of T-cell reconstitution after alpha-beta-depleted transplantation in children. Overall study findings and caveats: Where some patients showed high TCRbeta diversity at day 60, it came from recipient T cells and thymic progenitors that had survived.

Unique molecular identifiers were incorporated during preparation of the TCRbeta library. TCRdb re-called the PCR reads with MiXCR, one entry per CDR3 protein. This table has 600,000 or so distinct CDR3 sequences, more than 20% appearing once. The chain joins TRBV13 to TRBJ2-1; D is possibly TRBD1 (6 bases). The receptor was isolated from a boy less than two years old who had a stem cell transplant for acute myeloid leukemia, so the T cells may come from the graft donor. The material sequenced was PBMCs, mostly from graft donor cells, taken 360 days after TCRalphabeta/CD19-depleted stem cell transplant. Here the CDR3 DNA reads TGTGCCAGCAGCTTTTACTTGGACAGTATCAATGAGCAGTTCTTC. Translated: CASSFYLDSINEQFF.